This T cell receptor beta chain emerged from a study of cytomegalovirus exposure and HLA in healthy donors. General study points: Among TCR sequences, most were rare, though some public TCRs appeared in many donors. Researchers reported in a later analysis that a missense DCLRE1C variant was tied to TCR beta V- and J-gene trimming. It was only CMV serostatus that was available as immune exposure information.

As regards this clone: Its target is not known.

There are 13 residues in the CDR3. CDR1 and CDR2 (germline): MGHDK, SYGVNS. The ends were cut back, 8 bases at V and 7 bases at J, with 14 bases in the middle. The PCR contained 60 Vbeta and 13 Jbeta primers. Assay used: immunoSEQ multiplex PCR; TCRdb lists only in-frame clones, some missing. This sample contains about 140,000 clones. Those who donated were healthy bone marrow donors. The source is a male donor in good health and CMV-seronegative. The specimen sequenced was PBMCs. The chain carries TRBV25-1 and TRBJ1-4; D is undetermined. The CDR3 bases are TGTGCCAGCGCGGGTGTGGGAAGTGAAAAACTGTTTTTT. Translation gives CASAGVGSEKLFF. The whole variable domain, filled in from reference TRBV25-1 and TRBJ1-4, reads EADIYQTPRYLVIGTGKKITLECSQTMGHDKMYWYQQDPGMELHLIHYSYGVNSTEKGDLSSESTVSRIRTEHFPLTLESARPSHTSQYLCASAGVGSEKLFFGSGTQLSVL.